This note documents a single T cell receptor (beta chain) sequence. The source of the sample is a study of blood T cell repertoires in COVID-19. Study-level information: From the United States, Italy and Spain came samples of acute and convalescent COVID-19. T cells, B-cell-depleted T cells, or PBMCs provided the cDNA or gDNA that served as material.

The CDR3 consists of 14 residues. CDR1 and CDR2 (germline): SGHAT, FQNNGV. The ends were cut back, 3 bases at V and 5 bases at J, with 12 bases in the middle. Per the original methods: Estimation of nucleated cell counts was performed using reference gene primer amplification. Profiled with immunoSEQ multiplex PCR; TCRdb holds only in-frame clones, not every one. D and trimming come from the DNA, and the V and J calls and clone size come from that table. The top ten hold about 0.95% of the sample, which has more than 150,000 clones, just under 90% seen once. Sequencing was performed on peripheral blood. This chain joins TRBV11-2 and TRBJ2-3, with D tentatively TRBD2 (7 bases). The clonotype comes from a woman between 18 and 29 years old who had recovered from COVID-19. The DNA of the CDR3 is TGTGCCAGCAGCTTTGGGGGGGCCGAAGATACGCAGTATTTT. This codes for CASSFGGAEDTQYF.